The 27 T cell receptor beta chains in this list originate from one sample, sequenced in a study of shared clonotypes between healthy human individuals. TCRdb's table, derived via immunoSEQ multiplex PCR, lists solely in-frame clones and lacks some. This sample has hundreds of thousands of clones, with around four fifths found just once. Sequenced input: memory CD4+ T cells sorted from blood. Subset described: CD45RA-negative fraction. The receptor set was obtained from a woman aged 25 to 45 in good health.

The chain combines TRBV27 with TRBJ2-3; D is unresolved. V lost 5 bases and J lost 3, with 6 bases in between. This CDR3 region has 12 residues. From germline, CDR1 is MNHEY and CDR2 SMNVEV (reference sequence). The CDR3: CASSQLTDTQYF. The DNA for the CDR3 is TGTGCCAGCAGTCAGTTAACAGATACGCAGTATTTT.

V gene TRBV5-1 combines with J gene TRBJ2-1; TRBD2 agrees at 12 bases. CDR3 size: 17 residues. Germline V gene lookup returns CDR1 SGHRS and CDR2 YFSETQ. V lost 5 bases to trimming and J lost 0 bases; unmatched junction nucleotides: 6. The CDR3 here is CASSRTSGMDSYNEQFF. The CDR3 DNA reads as TGCGCCAGCAGTAGGACTAGCGGGATGGACTCCTACAATGAGCAGTTCTTC. Combining the CDR3 with reference TRBV5-1 and TRBJ2-1 gives the whole variable domain KAGVTQTPRYLIKTRGQQVTLSCSPISGHRSVSWYQQTPGQGLQFLFEYFSETQRNKGNFPGRFSGRQFSNSRSEMNVSTLELGDSALYLCASSRTSGMDSYNEQFFGPGTRLTVL.

The rearrangement uses TRBV28 and TRBJ2-7, with D perhaps TRBD1 (6 bases). This CDR3 is built from 16 residues. Trimming shortened V by 6 bases and J by 2 bases, and 20 bases separated the two germline ends. Per germline, CDR1 MDHEN and CDR2 SYDVKM. In DNA form, the CDR3 reads TGTGCCAGCAGGTCCCAGGGGCACCAAAACGCCTACGAGCAGTACTTC. Its protein is CASRSQGHQNAYEQYF.

A few counts support this clone. The genes are TRBV4-1 and TRBJ2-2; the D gene is possibly TRBD1 (6 bases). V lost 1 base and J lost 9, with 9 bases in between. This CDR3 region has 13 residues. Germline CDR1 is MGHRA and CDR2 is YSYEKL. The CDR3 DNA reads as TGCGCCAGCAGCCAAGGAAGGGGGAGGGAGCTGTTTTTT. Amino acids: CASSQGRGRELFF.

On this clone: The same CDR3 arises from other DNA sequences in this sample as well. The chain couples TRBV6-5 to TRBJ1-1; TRBD1 might be the D (5 bases). V gave up 5 bases and J gave up 3 bases, with 10 bases separating them. Germline V gives CDR1 MNHEY, CDR2 SVGAGI. The CDR3 has 13 amino acids. CDR3: CASSRTRDTEAFF. CDR3 nucleotide sequence: TGTGCCAGCAGTCGAACCAGGGACACTGAAGCTTTCTTT.

CDR3: CASSLQSGAFEAFF. CDR3 DNA sequence: TGTGCCAGCAGCCTCCAATCAGGGGCGTTTGAAGCTTTCTTT. The V call is TRBV14, the J call TRBJ1-1; D is possibly TRBD1 (6 bases). The V and J ends lost 4 bases and 7 bases respectively, with 16 bases between them. This CDR3 comprises 14 residues. CDR1 and CDR2 (germline): SGHDN, FVKESK.

This clone showed up many times. The chain's CDR3 is CAVLSWASSGGPYNEQFF. The CDR3, as DNA: TGCGCCGTACTGTCTTGGGCCAGCTCGGGAGGGCCCTACAATGAGCAGTTCTTC. The rearrangement links TRBV5-1 to TRBJ2-1, with TRBD2 matching 8 bases. There are 18 residues in the CDR3. J gave up 2 bases and V 10 bases, and 20 bases lay outside the gene matches. CDR1 is SGHRS and CDR2 is YFSETQ in the germline V gene.

The V call is TRBV6-1, the J call TRBJ2-5, with 8 positions matching TRBD1. The CDR3 loop spans 16 amino acids. Looked up from germline, CDR1 is MNHNS and CDR2 is SASEGT. V lost 2 bases to trimming and J lost 3 bases; unmatched junction nucleotides: 8. The CDR3 region is CASSENLRDRKETQYF. In nucleotides, the CDR3 is TGTGCCAGCAGTGAAAACCTCCGGGACAGGAAAGAGACCCAGTACTTC.

The chain recombines TRBV11-2 with TRBJ2-1, with 8 nucleotides matching TRBD2. The junction had 5 bases not matched to a gene; V was cut back by 6 bases and J by 4 bases. CDR3 length equals 14 residues. From germline, CDR1 is SGHAT and CDR2 FQNNGV. As DNA, the CDR3 is TGTGCCAGCAGTTTCGGACTAGCTTACAATGAGCAGTTCTTC. This gives the protein CASSFGLAYNEQFF. Looking up the rest from reference TRBV11-2 and TRBJ2-1 gives the full variable domain: EAGVAQSPRYKIIEKRQSVAFWCNPISGHATLYWYQQILGQGPKLLIQFQNNGVVDDSQLPKDRFSAERLKGVDSTLKIQPAKLEDSAVYLCASSFGLAYNEQFFGPGTRLTVL.

This clone came up a few times. The chain couples TRBV7-9 to TRBJ2-7, with 8 positions matching TRBD1. With 2 bases clipped from V and 1 base from J, the junction kept 7 bases outside the gene matches. The CDR3 totals 16 residues. Looked up from germline, CDR1 is SEHNR and CDR2 is FQNEAQ (reference sequence). DNA for the CDR3: TGTGCCAGCAGCTTACTCGCTCGGGACAGGTCCTACGAGCAGTACTTC. Its translation: CASSLLARDRSYEQYF.

V and J are TRBV6-5 and TRBJ1-1; unclear D gene. Germline V CDR1 and CDR2: MNHEY, SVGAGI. CDR3 length: 13 residues. V was shortened by 4 bases and J by 9 bases, with 15 bases between the two germline ends. CDR3 coding DNA: TGTGCCAGCAGTTCGGAACGTAAGCTGCAAGCTTTCTTT. It translates to CASSSERKLQAFF.

CDR3 residues: CASSESGRENIQYF. The DNA of the CDR3 is TGTGCCAGCAGTGAAAGCGGGAGGGAAAACATTCAGTACTTC. V is TRBV6-1 and J is TRBJ2-4, with 10 nucleotides matching TRBD2. In germline, CDR1 is MNHNS, CDR2 SASEGT. V shed 2 bases and J 5 bases; nucleotides not matched to a gene: 0. This CDR3 is 14 amino acids long.

V usage is TRBV7-2 and J usage is TRBJ2-7, with a tentative D call TRBD2 (6 bases). The CDR3 is 15 residues long. The V and J ends lost 9 bases and 5 bases respectively, with 23 bases between them. Germline-derived CDR1 and CDR2 are SGHTA and FQGNSA. The CDR3 sequence is CASLPWRGALDEQYF. In DNA, the CDR3 is TGTGCCAGTCTACCTTGGAGGGGCGCCCTGGACGAGCAGTACTTC.

This sequence joins TRBV14 and TRBJ2-5; D might be TRBD1 (6 bases). CDR1 and CDR2 (germline): SGHDN, FVKESK. There are 15 residues in the CDR3. With 4 bases removed from V and 3 bases from J, the gap between germline ends came to 15 bases. Written as DNA, the CDR3 is TGTGCCAGCAGCCCTTACGGGACAACCAAAGAGACCCAGTACTTC. Residues: CASSPYGTTKETQYF.

CDR3 in amino acids: CASSESELAGAGELFF. The CDR3 bases are TGCGCCAGCAGTGAGTCGGAACTAGCGGGAGCCGGGGAGCTGTTTTTT. The chain employs TRBV10-2 and TRBJ2-2; 11 bases line up with TRBD2. Per the germline V gene, CDR1 is WSHSY and CDR2 is SAAADI. CDR3 length: 16 amino acids. The trim removed 0 bases at V and 6 bases at J, leaving 3 bases unmatched.

This sequence joins TRBV21-1 and TRBJ2-7. TRBV21-1 is assigned pseudogene status. This CDR3 has 12 residues. CDR3 coding DNA: TGTGCCAGCAGCCCCTCAACCTACGAGCAGTACTTC. Encoded protein: CASSPSTYEQYF.

This clone was recorded a few times. The chain combines TRBV29-1 with TRBJ2-3; TRBD2 matches at 8 bases. V dropped 6 bases and J dropped 3; count of bases not matched to a gene: 8. Germline loops: CDR1 SQVTM, CDR2 ANQGSEA. The CDR3 covers 14 residues. The CDR3 region has the DNA TGCAGCGTCCGACCGGGACTAGGTACAGATACGCAGTATTTT. Its protein is CSVRPGLGTDTQYF.

The chain couples TRBV21-1 to TRBJ2-3. TRBV21-1 is designated a pseudogene. This CDR3 spans 14 amino acids. This chain's CDR3 is CASHLGRSTDTQYF. The CDR3 coding sequence is TGTGCCAGCCATCTAGGACGTTCCACAGATACGCAGTATTTT.

The table lists this clone with a few counts. The CDR3 region is CASSPYRGATDTQYF. The CDR3 DNA follows: TGTGCCAGCAGCCCATATAGAGGGGCAACTGATACGCAGTATTTT. The chain has TRBV5-4 and TRBJ2-3; D may be TRBD1 or TRBD2 (5 bases each). The germline V gene has CDR1 SGHNT and CDR2 YYREEE (reference sequence). CDR3 length: 15 residues. V dropped 4 bases and J dropped 6 bases, with 18 bases sitting between them.

This rearrangement joins TRBV28 to TRBJ1-5; D unresolved. The germline CDR1 and CDR2 sequences are MDHEN and SYDVKM. V shed 3 bases and J shed 0 bases, with 15 bases lying between them. The CDR3 spans 17 residues. The CDR3 loop is CASSLWGGFSSNQPQHF. The CDR3 nucleotides are TGTGCCAGCAGTTTGTGGGGAGGGTTCAGTAGCAATCAGCCCCAGCATTTT.

The V gene is TRBV7-9, the J gene TRBJ1-4, with D tentatively TRBD1 (6 bases). The V gene lost 1 base and the J gene lost 3 bases, with 21 bases spanning the gap. Germline V gene lookup returns CDR1 SEHNR and CDR2 FQNEAQ (reference sequence). This CDR3 spans 19 amino acids. In DNA form, the CDR3 reads TGTGCCAGCAGCTTAGGAGTGGGCCTCATAAAGGGGGCTAATGAAAAACTGTTTTTT. Amino acid sequence: CASSLGVGLIKGANEKLFF.

The gene calls are TRBV7-2 and TRBJ2-5; the D is unclear. From germline, CDR1 is SGHTA and CDR2 FQGNSA. The germline V and J ends were trimmed by 5 bases and 3 bases, with 16 bases remaining between them. This CDR3 has 15 amino acids. The CDR3 sequence is CASSQITYTEETQYF. The DNA for the CDR3 is TGTGCCAGCAGCCAGATAACCTACACAGAAGAGACCCAGTACTTC.

The chain links TRBV19 to TRBJ1-1, with a tentative D call TRBD1 (5 bases). V lost 7 bases and J lost 0, with 9 bases in between. This CDR3 is 13 amino acids long. The germline CDR1 and CDR2 sequences are LNHDA and SQIVND (reference sequence). Here the CDR3 reads CASNGDVNTEAFF. CDR3 DNA sequence: TGTGCCAGTAACGGGGACGTGAACACTGAAGCTTTCTTT.

This chain links TRBV28 with TRBJ2-4; TRBD1 is a possible D gene (8 bases). The ends were cut back, 6 bases at V and 1 base at J, with 22 bases in the middle. This CDR3 contains 18 residues. Germline V CDR1 and CDR2: MDHEN, SYDVKM. The CDR3 DNA reads as TGTGCCAGCAGGTCCGCCCGGGGGGACAGGCCGGCCAAAAACATTCAGTACTTC. It is translated as CASRSARGDRPAKNIQYF.

This chain links TRBV6-5 with TRBJ2-1; unclear D gene. Germline CDR1 reads MNHEY; CDR2 reads SVGAGI. There are 15 residues in the CDR3. Trimming took off 4 bases at V and 3 bases at J, with 13 bases between the two ends. The CDR3 protein is CASSLGNSFYNEQFF. The CDR3 DNA is TGTGCCAGCAGTTTGGGGAACTCCTTCTACAATGAGCAGTTCTTC.

Only a few counts were recorded for this clone. Written as DNA, the CDR3 is TGTGCCAGCAGCCTCCGTTATGATGAAAAACTGTTTTTT. Translating gives CASSLRYDEKLFF. V and J are TRBV5-5 and TRBJ1-4; D gene uncertain. V was clipped by 4 bases and J by 6 bases, with 10 bases between them. The CDR3 has 13 amino acids. The germline V gene encodes CDR1 SGHKS and CDR2 YYEKEE (reference sequence).

This clone has a handful of counts. The chain employs TRBV28 and TRBJ2-7, with TRBD1 matching over 7 bases. In germline, CDR1 is MDHEN, CDR2 SYDVKM. Trimming took 6 bases from V and 4 from J; bases not matched to a gene: 15. The CDR3 consists of 16 residues. CDR3 loop: CASSRDSFPNIYEQYF. The DNA of the CDR3 is TGTGCCAGCAGCCGGGACAGTTTCCCGAATATTTACGAGCAGTACTTC.